This T cell receptor beta chain comes out of a study of T-cell memory formation after mild COVID-19 (dated by TCRdb to about 2021). With regard to the full study: TCR sequence clusters from the two donors were largely donor specific. T-cell clones expanding and contracting after mild COVID-19 in two donors were tracked by longitudinal TCRalpha and TCRbeta repertoire sequencing. The cohort was made up of two young adult volunteers, one female and one male, who were previously healthy. Here is what the overall study found, with its caveats: Contracting CD4+ clones appeared mostly in the CM and EM memory subsets, whereas CD8+ clones were enriched in EMRA. Whether the second-wave clones peaking on day 37 were SARS-CoV-2 specific was not confirmed. Only two mild cases were covered in the study, and larger cohorts including severe cases with pre-infection samples were considered necessary. Some responding clones were found in pre-infection memory, which suggests that pre-existing cross-reactive memory T cells took part in the SARS-CoV-2 response. From day 15 to 85, contracting clones showed balanced CD4/CD8 phenotypes, whereas a second wave of clones that expanded from day 15 to 37 leaned towards CD4+.

Remarks on this clonotype: Its target antigen remains unknown. Per-base qualities were not stored, and no clone one base away is much larger.

Ficoll-Paque density gradient centrifugation was used to isolate PBMCs. The listed sequencing device is Illumina NovaSeq 6000. Using 5'RACE with constant-segment primers, TCRalpha and TCRbeta cDNA libraries were constructed, with sample barcodes and unique molecular identifiers added in the process. Trizol reagent was used to extract RNA from every sample. Libraries were amplified in two PCR steps, with a second sample barcode and Illumina TruSeq adapters added in the second step. The libraries were sequenced on an Illumina NovaSeq using 2 x 150 bp paired-end reads. Turning to the authors' computational methods: Demultiplexing of reads and collapsing into UMI-guided consensus sequences were performed with migec v1.2.7. Using mixcr v2.1.11, UMI consensuses were aligned to TRA and TRB V and J templates and then assembled into clonotypes. A clonotype was counted as expanded or contracted only if both edgeR and NoisET called the change significant, with noise models trained on biological replicates. edgeR calls used a false discovery rate-adjusted p below 0.01 and a log2 fold-change threshold of 1. As an exploratory analysis of dynamics, PCA with hierarchical clustering was applied to max-normalized trajectories of the 1000 most abundant clonotypes. Separately sequenced CD4+ and CD8+ repertoires were used to assign the CD4 or CD8 phenotype of responding clones. Through fastp at Q25 and MiXCR, TCRdb rebuilt clones from the public reads, retaining in-frame beta chains. Identical CDR3 proteins give one entry, which carries the most common genes and DNA. These V and J calls rely on TCRdb rather than the paper's analysis. This sample is represented by around 410,000 distinct CDR3 sequences; about a quarter of them were singletons. In total, the top ten clones hold less than 15% of the sample.

Taken from cysteine to phenylalanine, the CDR3 has 15 residues. Only the CDR3 DNA stays, 45 bases, in frame from base 1. Trimming costs V 5 bases and J 0 bases, and their ends lie 12 bases apart. Rearrangement joined TRBV12-3 or TRBV12-4 to TRBJ2-3; the D gene assignment is ambiguous. Sequencing was done on a sample of PBMCs or a T cell subset sorted from them (not recorded which). This TCR was sampled from an adult woman who had mild COVID-19 (a few samples of this study predate the infection). The sample titles of this study are shuffled in the database, so cell type and time point are left out; the donor was told from shared clones. The DNA is TGTGCCAGCAGTCCCGACAAACCTAGCACAGATACGCAGTATTTT. Translated, this gives CASSPDKPSTDTQYF.